The entry that follows covers one T cell receptor beta chain sequence. This record belongs to a study of blood T cell repertoires in COVID-19. Study at large: COVID-19 samples, acute and convalescent, were from the United States, Italy and Spain. In each case, the material was cDNA or gDNA derived from T cells, B-cell-depleted T cells, or PBMCs.

Original methodology: It was from reference gene primer amplification that nucleated cell counts were estimated. Repertoires were generated with immunoSEQ multiplex PCR, while TCRdb's copy carries only in-frame clones and drops some. V and J calls and clone size follow that table, whereas D and trimming were derived from the DNA. The sample carries approximately 260,000 clones, 70% to 90% recorded once. The clonotype comes from a woman in her seventies with acute or convalescent COVID-19. Source material: peripheral blood.

The CDR3 here is CASRPIPLYEQYF. CDR3 nucleotide sequence: TGCGCCAGCAGACCTATTCCCCTCTACGAGCAGTACTTC. The chain recombines TRBV5-1 with TRBJ2-7; no definite D call. Trimming cost V 5 bases and J 3 bases, with 12 bases left between them. There are 13 residues in the CDR3. Per the germline V gene, CDR1 is SGHRS and CDR2 is YFSETQ.